These T cell receptor beta chains were read from a single sample in a study of Ad26.COV2.S vaccination and SARS-CoV-2 variants. Measured with immunoSEQ multiplex PCR; TCRdb has only the in-frame clones, and not every one. The data hold around 450,000 clones, with around 90% observed a single time. Here the sequenced sample was peripheral blood, taken in a trial of Ad26.COV2.S vaccine versus placebo. The receptors were gathered from a person between 18 and 65 years old who received the Ad26.COV2.S COVID-19 vaccine or a placebo. Each CDR3 is given without its conserved first and last residue. The order of the fields is J gene, V gene, CDR3 length, CDR3 protein.

TRBJ2-2,TRBV27,14,ASSRARPGGAGELF
TRBJ2-1,TRBV27,12,ASRPAYRVDEQF
TRBJ1-5,TRBV28,11,ASTLYRDQPQH
TRBJ1-1,TRBV15,9,ATSPGTEAF
TRBJ2-7,TRBV3-1/TRBV3-2,11,ASSLGTSGDVG
TRBJ1-2,TRBV5-4,14,ASSWKSGQDLYGYT
TRBJ1-5,TRBV11-3,15,ASSLWAVRRVNQPQH
TRBJ1-2,TRBV2,12,ASNPGQDYYGYT
TRBJ2-3,TRBV3-1/TRBV3-2,16,ASSQDRRGRAGGDTQY
TRBJ2-7,TRBV4-2,15,ASSQEGEGSPSYEQY
TRBJ2-1,TRBV7-9,15,ASSAPQLAGPRHEQF
TRBJ1-4,TRBV18,10,ASSPSVEKLF
TRBJ2-2,TRBV6-5,13,ASSSSGRGTGELF
TRBJ2-1,TRBV5-6,10,ASSLVGTEAF